Listed below are T cell receptor beta chains from one sample, sequenced in a study of blood T cell repertoires in COVID-19. Profiling relied on immunoSEQ multiplex PCR, and the TCRdb table lists in-frame clones only, not all of them. The table shows about 140,000 clones, with 60% to 85% occurring only once. The sample was peripheral blood. The receptors derive from a woman of 80 years or more with active or convalescent COVID-19. Both conserved end residues are part of each CDR3. A D gene is named only where the DNA matches it firmly. Some rows mark clone size as missing; the rest say once, few, many or name a class of expanded clone.

CDR3: CASSQDHTGASYEQYF; DNA: TGCGCCAGCAGCCAAGATCATACAGGGGCCTCCTACGAGCAGTACTTC; D: TRBD1; J: TRBJ2-7; size: many; V: TRBV4-1
CDR3: CASSLARGGSTGELFF; DNA: TGTGCCAGCAGCTTAGCTCGGGGGGGATCCACCGGGGAGCTGTTTTTT; D: TRBD2; J: TRBJ2-2; size: -; V: TRBV7-2
CDR3: CSARDRGLNTGELFF; DNA: TGCAGCGCCCGAGACAGGGGGCTAAATACCGGGGAGCTGTTTTTT; D: TRBD1; J: TRBJ2-2; size: once; V: TRBV29-1
CDR3: CASSVESSAHSYEQYF; DNA: TGTGCCAGCAGCGTAGAGTCTAGCGCCCACTCCTACGAGCAGTACTTC; D: -; J: TRBJ2-7; size: -; V: TRBV9
CDR3: CASSYSDRGGNTIYF; DNA: TGTGCCAGCAGTTACTCGGACAGGGGTGGAAACACCATATATTTT; D: TRBD1; J: TRBJ1-3; size: -; V: TRBV6-5
CDR3: CASSLRVAGGNSYEQYF; DNA: TGTGCCAGCAGCTTGAGGGTAGCGGGGGGGAATTCCTACGAGCAGTACTTC; D: TRBD2; J: TRBJ2-7; size: -; V: TRBV5-8
CDR3: CASSLGGQGLGYTF; DNA: TGCGCCAGCAGCTTGGGGGGACAGGGCCTTGGCTACACCTTC; D: TRBD1; J: TRBJ1-2; size: -; V: TRBV5-1
CDR3: CASTYNTEAFF; DNA: TGTGCCAGCACCTATAACACTGAAGCTTTCTTT; D: -; J: TRBJ1-1; size: once; V: TRBV28
CDR3: CASSRTGLISTF; DNA: TGTGCCAGCAGCCGAACGGGACTTATTTCTACCTTC; D: -; J: TRBJ1-2; size: few; V: TRBV12-3/TRBV12-4
CDR3: CASSPGQGFNYGYTF; DNA: TGTGCCAGTAGCCCGGGACAGGGATTTAACTATGGCTACACCTTC; D: TRBD1; J: TRBJ1-2; size: -; V: TRBV19
CDR3: CASRSGGRRNSPLHF; DNA: TGTGCCAGCAGATCAGGGGGGCGACGGAATTCACCCCTCCACTTT; D: TRBD1; J: TRBJ1-6; size: -; V: TRBV27
CDR3: CASMRFSGNTIYF; DNA: TGTGCCAGTATGAGATTCTCTGGAAACACCATATATTTT; D: -; J: TRBJ1-3; size: -; V: TRBV19
CDR3: CASSWTSGGALNEQFF; DNA: TGTGCCAGCAGCTGGACTAGCGGGGGGGCGTTAAATGAGCAGTTCTTC; D: TRBD2; J: TRBJ2-1; size: -; V: TRBV28
CDR3: CASSRDRGGYTF; DNA: TGCGCCAGCAGCAGGGACAGGGGCGGCTACACCTTC; D: TRBD1; J: TRBJ1-2; size: -; V: TRBV5-1
CDR3: CASSLSSGLALTKNIQYF; DNA: TGTGCCAGCAGTTTGAGCAGTGGTCTAGCCCTAACCAAAAACATTCAGTACTTC; D: -; J: TRBJ2-4; size: once; V: TRBV28
CDR3: CASSKGSSGVGEQFF; DNA: TGTGCCAGCAGCAAAGGTTCTAGCGGGGTTGGTGAGCAGTTCTTC; D: -; J: TRBJ2-1; size: -; V: TRBV21-1
CDR3: CASSIEGDTGELFF; DNA: TGTGCCAGTAGTATTGAAGGGGACACCGGGGAGCTGTTTTTT; D: -; J: TRBJ2-2; size: -; V: TRBV19
CDR3: CASRGQGGKNGYTF; DNA: TGTGCCAGCCGCGGACAGGGGGGGAAAAATGGCTACACCTTC; D: TRBD1; J: TRBJ1-2; size: -; V: TRBV6-5
CDR3: CASSSSNSPLHF; DNA: TGTGCCAGCAGCTCTTCTAATTCACCCCTCCACTTT; D: -; J: TRBJ1-6; size: -; V: TRBV11-2
CDR3: CASSFDRNQPQHF; DNA: TGTGCCAGCAGTTTCGACAGAAATCAGCCCCAGCATTTT; D: -; J: TRBJ1-5; size: few; V: TRBV2
CDR3: CASSKKTTHSYNEQFF; DNA: TGCGCCAGCAGCAAGAAGACAACCCACTCCTACAATGAGCAGTTCTTC; D: -; J: TRBJ2-1; size: -; V: TRBV5-1
CDR3: CASSPRQGWQPQHF; DNA: TGTGCCAGCAGTCCGCGACAGGGTTGGCAGCCCCAGCATTTT; D: TRBD1; J: TRBJ1-5; size: -; V: TRBV27